The 10 T cell receptor beta chains in this list originate from one sample, sequenced in a study of CD8+ T cells in alopecia areata. In each case, RNA was isolated and then reverse transcribed into cDNA as the sequencing template. Sequencing used immunoSEQ multiplex PCR; TCRdb keeps in-frame clones, though not all of them. The sample includes roughly 40,000 clones, roughly 65% of them seen just once. Treatment: oral pan-JAK inhibitor, 5-10 mg twice daily. Sequenced here: CD8+ T cells sorted from blood, sampled at week 4, from a patient treated with tofacitinib. The receptors stem from a human donor with alopecia areata.

The sample holds a few counts of this clone. The CDR3 DNA is TGTGCCACCAGCACGCCCAGGGGTGGCGAGACCCAGTACTTC. This translates into CATSTPRGGETQYF. The chain combines TRBV15 with TRBJ2-5; possibly TRBD1 for D (6 bases). The CDR3 has 14 amino acids. The V end was cut by 4 bases, the J end by 5 bases, with 14 bases between. Germline V lookup: CDR1 LNHNV, CDR2 YYDKDF (reference sequence).

The chain couples TRBV25-1 to TRBJ1-1; D uncertain. Trimming stripped 5 bases from V and 8 bases from J, with 9 bases between. CDR1 is MGHDK and CDR2 is SYGVNS in the germline V gene. This CDR3 contains 11 residues. CDR3 region: CASSLVGEAFF. The CDR3 region has the DNA TGTGCCAGCAGTTTAGTCGGGGAAGCTTTCTTT.

This clone appeared a single time. The V and J genes are TRBV15 and TRBJ2-7; tentatively, D is TRBD1 (5 bases). The V end was cut by 6 bases, the J end by 2 bases, with 11 bases between. The CDR3 loop spans 13 amino acids. Germline V gene sequence: CDR1 LNHNV, CDR2 YYDKDF (reference sequence). The DNA for the CDR3 is TGTGCCACCAGTTCGACAGCCACCTACGAGCAGTACTTC. Amino acid sequence: CATSSTATYEQYF.

By sample share, this clone is medium-sized. The chain couples TRBV5-1 to TRBJ2-5; 7 nucleotides match TRBD2. Trimming took 4 bases from V and 1 from J; bases not matched to a gene: 13. The length of the CDR3 is 17 residues. CDR1 and CDR2 (germline): SGHRS, YFSETQ. The CDR3 DNA sequence: TGCGCCAGCAGCCCCCTCCCGGGGGAGCGGGGCCAAGAGACCCAGTACTTC. Translated: CASSPLPGERGQETQYF.

This clone came up once. The V and J genes are TRBV27 and TRBJ2-1; D call uncertain. The CDR3 totals 15 residues. Germline CDR1 reads MNHEY; CDR2 reads SMNVEV (reference sequence). V lost 8 bases, J lost 2 bases, and 16 bases lay in between. The CDR3 coding sequence is TGTGCCAGCCCCCCATTCTTTCGGGCCTACAATGAGCAGTTCTTC. It encodes CASPPFFRAYNEQFF.

This clone occurred a few times. The chain links TRBV7-2 to TRBJ2-1; 7 bases align to TRBD1. The CDR3 is 14 amino acids. The V segment lost 1 base and the J segment 7 bases; nucleotides outside the gene matches: 4. Germline lookup yields CDR1 SGHTA and CDR2 FQGNSA. CDR3: CASSLGQGENEQFF. The CDR3 nucleotides read TGTGCCAGCAGCTTAGGGCAGGGGGAGAATGAGCAGTTCTTC. The variable domain in full, with the rest retrieved from reference TRBV7-2 and TRBJ2-1, is GAGVSQSPSNKVTEKGKDVELRCDPISGHTALYWYRQSLGQGLEFLIYFQGNSAPDKSGLPSDRFSAERTGGSVSTLTIQRTQQEDSAVYLCASSLGQGENEQFFGPGTRLTVL.

This clone has just a few counts. This sequence joins TRBV29-1 and TRBJ1-4, with TRBD1 as a possible D gene (5 bases). The germline CDR1 and CDR2 sequences are SQVTM and ANQGSEA. The CDR3 consists of 14 residues. Deletions cut 3 bases from V and 1 base from J, with 9 bases between. CDR3 sequence reads: CSVDLGGTNEKLFF. The CDR3 bases are TGCAGCGTTGACCTTGGGGGAACTAATGAAAAACTGTTTTTT.

This chain uses TRBV5-1 with TRBJ2-1, with D perhaps TRBD1 (6 bases). In germline, CDR1 is SGHRS, CDR2 YFSETQ. This CDR3 comprises 13 residues. V was trimmed by 2 bases and J by 4 bases, leaving 7 bases between them. In DNA form, the CDR3 reads TGCGCCAGCAGCTTCGGACAGTACAATGAGCAGTTCTTC. The encoded protein is CASSFGQYNEQFF.

The table lists this clone with a few counts. The chain combines TRBV29-1 with TRBJ1-2; D call uncertain. Per the germline V gene, CDR1 is SQVTM and CDR2 is ANQGSEA. V was cut by 2 bases and J by 4 bases, with 14 bases left in between. The CDR3 has 14 residues. The CDR3 here is CSVELEEHPYGYTF. The CDR3 coding sequence is TGCAGCGTTGAATTGGAAGAGCACCCCTATGGCTACACCTTC.

V and J are TRBV29-1 and TRBJ2-1; 11 bases map to TRBD2. The CDR3 length is 12 residues. CDR1 and CDR2 from the germline V gene are SQVTM and ANQGSEA. The ends lost 7 bases at V and 8 bases at J; junction bases unmatched: 4. CDR3 amino acids: CSGGLADDEQFF. The CDR3 DNA follows: TGCAGCGGGGGACTAGCGGATGATGAGCAGTTCTTC.